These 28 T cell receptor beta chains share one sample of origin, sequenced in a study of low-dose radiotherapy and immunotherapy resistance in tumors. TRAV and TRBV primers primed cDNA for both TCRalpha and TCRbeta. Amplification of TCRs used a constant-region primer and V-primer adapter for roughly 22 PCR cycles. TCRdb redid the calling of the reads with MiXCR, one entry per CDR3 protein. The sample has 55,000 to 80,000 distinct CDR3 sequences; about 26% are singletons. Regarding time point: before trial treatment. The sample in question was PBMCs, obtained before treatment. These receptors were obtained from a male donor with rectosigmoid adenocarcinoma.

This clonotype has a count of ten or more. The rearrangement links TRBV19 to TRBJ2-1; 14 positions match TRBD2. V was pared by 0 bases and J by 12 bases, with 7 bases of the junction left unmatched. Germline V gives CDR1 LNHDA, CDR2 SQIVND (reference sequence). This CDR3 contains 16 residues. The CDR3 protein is CASSIEGGLAGGGQFF. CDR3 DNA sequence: TGTGCCAGTAGTATAGAAGGTGGACTAGCGGGGGGAGGGCAGTTCTTC.

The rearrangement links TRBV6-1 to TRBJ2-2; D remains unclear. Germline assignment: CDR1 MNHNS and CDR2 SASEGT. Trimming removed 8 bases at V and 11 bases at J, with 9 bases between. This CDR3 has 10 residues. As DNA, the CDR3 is TGTGCCAGCTCCACCCGCGAGCTGTTTTTT. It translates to CASSTRELFF.

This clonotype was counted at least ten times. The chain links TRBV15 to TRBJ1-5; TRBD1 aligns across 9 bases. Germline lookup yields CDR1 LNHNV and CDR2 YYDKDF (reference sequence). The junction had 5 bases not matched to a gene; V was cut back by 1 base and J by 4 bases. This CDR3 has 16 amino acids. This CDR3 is CATSRGNRGPNQPQHF. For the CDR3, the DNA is TGTGCCACCAGCAGAGGTAACAGGGGGCCTAATCAGCCCCAGCATTTT.

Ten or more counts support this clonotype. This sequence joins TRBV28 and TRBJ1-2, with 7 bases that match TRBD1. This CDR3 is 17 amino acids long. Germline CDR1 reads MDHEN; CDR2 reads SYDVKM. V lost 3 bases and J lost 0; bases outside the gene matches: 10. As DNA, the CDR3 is TGTGCCAGCAGTTTGATAGTAGGGGGCACTTCTAACTATGGCTACACCTTC. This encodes CASSLIVGGTSNYGYTF.

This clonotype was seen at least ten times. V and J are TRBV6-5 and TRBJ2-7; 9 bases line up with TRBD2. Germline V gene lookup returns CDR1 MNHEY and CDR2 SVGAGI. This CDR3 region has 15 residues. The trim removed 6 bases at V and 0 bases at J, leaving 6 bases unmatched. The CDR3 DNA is TGTGCCAGCAGCCCGCTAGCGGGAAGCTCCTACGAGCAGTACTTC. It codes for CASSPLAGSSYEQYF.

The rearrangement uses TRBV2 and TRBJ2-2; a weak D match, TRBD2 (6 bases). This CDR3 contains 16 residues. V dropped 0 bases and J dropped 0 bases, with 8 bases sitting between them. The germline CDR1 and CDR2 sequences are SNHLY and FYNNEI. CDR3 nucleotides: TGTGCCAGCAGTGAAGCTAGCGGAGCGAACACCGGGGAGCTGTTTTTT. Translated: CASSEASGANTGELFF.

The CDR3 bases are TGTGCCAGCACCCTCAGCCAGGGCGCCCTTTACTATGGCTACACCTTC. It encodes CASTLSQGALYYGYTF. The chain joins TRBV7-2 to TRBJ1-2; perhaps TRBD1 as D (5 bases). Germline CDR1 is SGHTA and CDR2 is FQGNSA. V lost 7 bases to trimming and J lost 3 bases, with 21 bases between them. This CDR3 is built from 16 residues.

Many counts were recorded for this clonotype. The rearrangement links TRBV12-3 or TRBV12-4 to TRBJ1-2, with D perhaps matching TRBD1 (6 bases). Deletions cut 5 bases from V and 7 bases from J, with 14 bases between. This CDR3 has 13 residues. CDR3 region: CASSRPGGLGYTF. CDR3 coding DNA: TGTGCCAGCAGTAGGCCGGGGGGCCTTGGCTACACCTTC.

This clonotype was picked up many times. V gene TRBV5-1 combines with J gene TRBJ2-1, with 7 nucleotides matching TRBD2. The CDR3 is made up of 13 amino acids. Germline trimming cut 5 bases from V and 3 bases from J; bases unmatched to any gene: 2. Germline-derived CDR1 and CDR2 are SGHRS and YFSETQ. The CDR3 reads CASSIAGYNEQFF. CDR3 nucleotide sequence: TGCGCCAGCAGTATAGCGGGCTACAATGAGCAGTTCTTC. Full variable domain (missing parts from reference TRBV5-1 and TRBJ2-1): KAGVTQTPRYLIKTRGQQVTLSCSPISGHRSVSWYQQTPGQGLQFLFEYFSETQRNKGNFPGRFSGRQFSNSRSEMNVSTLELGDSALYLCASSIAGYNEQFFGPGTRLTVL.

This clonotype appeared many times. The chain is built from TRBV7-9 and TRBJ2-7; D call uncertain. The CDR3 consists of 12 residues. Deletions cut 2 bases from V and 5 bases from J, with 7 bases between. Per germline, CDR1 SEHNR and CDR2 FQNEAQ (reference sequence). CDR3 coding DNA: TGTGCCAGCAGCTTAATGGCGGACGAGCAGTACTTC. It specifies CASSLMADEQYF.

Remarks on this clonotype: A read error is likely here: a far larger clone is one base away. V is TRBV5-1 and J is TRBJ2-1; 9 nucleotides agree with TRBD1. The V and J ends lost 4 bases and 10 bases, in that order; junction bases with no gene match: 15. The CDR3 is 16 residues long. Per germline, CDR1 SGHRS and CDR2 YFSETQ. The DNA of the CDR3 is TGCGCCAGCAGCGCCGAACCGGGACAGGGATACGACGAGCAGTTCTTC. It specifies CASSAEPGQGYDEQFF. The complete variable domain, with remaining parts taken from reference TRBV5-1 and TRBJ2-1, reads KAGVTQTPRYLIKTRGQQVTLSCSPISGHRSVSWYQQTPGQGLQFLFEYFSETQRNKGNFPGRFSGRQFSNSRSEMNVSTLELGDSALYLCASSAEPGQGYDEQFFGPGTRLTVL.

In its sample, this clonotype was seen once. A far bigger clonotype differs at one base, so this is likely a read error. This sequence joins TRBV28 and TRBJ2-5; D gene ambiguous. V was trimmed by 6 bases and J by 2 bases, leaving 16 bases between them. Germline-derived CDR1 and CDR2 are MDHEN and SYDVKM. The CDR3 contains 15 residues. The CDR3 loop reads CASSGFAASQETQYF. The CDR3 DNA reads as TGTGCCAGCAGCGGCTTTGCGGCAAGTCAAGAGACCCAGTACTTC.

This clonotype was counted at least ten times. Here the CDR3 reads CASSERGGYEQYF. In DNA form, the CDR3 reads TGTGCCAGCAGTGAGCGGGGGGGGTACGAGCAGTACTTC. The V gene is TRBV2, the J gene TRBJ2-7; 9 bases are a match to TRBD2. V dropped 3 bases and J dropped 4; count of bases not matched to a gene: 1. Germline-derived CDR1 and CDR2 are SNHLY and FYNNEI. The CDR3 is made up of 13 amino acids.

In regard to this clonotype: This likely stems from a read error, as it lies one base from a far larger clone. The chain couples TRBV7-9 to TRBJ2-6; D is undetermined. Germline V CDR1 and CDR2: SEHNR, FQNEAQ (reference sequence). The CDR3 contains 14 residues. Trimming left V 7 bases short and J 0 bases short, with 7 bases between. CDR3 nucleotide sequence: TGTGCCAGCATAATCGGCTCTGGGGCCAACGTCCTGACTTTC. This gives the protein CASIIGSGANVLTF.

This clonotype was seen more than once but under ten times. DNA of the CDR3: TGTGCCAGCAGCTTACAACTAGCCTCGAACACCGGGGAGCTGTTTTTT. Translating it yields CASSLQLASNTGELFF. The chain uses TRBV11-2 and TRBJ2-2, with a weak D call TRBD2 (6 bases). Germline loops: CDR1 SGHAT, CDR2 FQNNGV. Trimming stripped 2 bases from V and 0 bases from J, with 10 bases between. This CDR3 comprises 16 residues.

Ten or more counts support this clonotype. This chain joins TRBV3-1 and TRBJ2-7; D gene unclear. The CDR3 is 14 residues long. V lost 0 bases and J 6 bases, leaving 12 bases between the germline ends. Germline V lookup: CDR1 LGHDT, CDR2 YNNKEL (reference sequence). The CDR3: CASSQDTTLGEQYF. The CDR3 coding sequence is TGTGCCAGCAGCCAAGATACTACCCTAGGCGAGCAGTACTTC.

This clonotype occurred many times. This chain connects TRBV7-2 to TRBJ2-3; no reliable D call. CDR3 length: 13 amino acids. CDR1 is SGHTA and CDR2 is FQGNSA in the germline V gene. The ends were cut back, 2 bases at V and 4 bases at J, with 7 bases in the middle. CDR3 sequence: CASSLNPSDTQYF. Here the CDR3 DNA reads TGTGCCAGCAGCTTAAATCCCTCAGATACGCAGTATTTT.

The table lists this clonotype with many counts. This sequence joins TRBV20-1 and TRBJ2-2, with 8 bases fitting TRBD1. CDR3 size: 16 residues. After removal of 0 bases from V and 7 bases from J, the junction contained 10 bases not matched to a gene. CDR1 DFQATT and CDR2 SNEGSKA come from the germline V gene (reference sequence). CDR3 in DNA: TGCAGTGCTAGAGATTGGGGCCAGGGGGCTAGCGGGGAGCTGTTTTTT. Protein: CSARDWGQGASGELFF.

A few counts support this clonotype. This CDR3 reads CASSLRGSSGRNTQYF. In nucleotides, the CDR3 is TGTGCCAGCAGTTTAAGGGGGTCTAGCGGGAGGAATACGCAGTATTTT. The chain carries TRBV28 and TRBJ2-3; 11 bases are a match to TRBD2. The V gene's germline CDR1 is MDHEN and CDR2 SYDVKM. This CDR3 is built from 16 residues. Trimming took 2 bases from V and 7 from J; bases not matched to a gene: 8.

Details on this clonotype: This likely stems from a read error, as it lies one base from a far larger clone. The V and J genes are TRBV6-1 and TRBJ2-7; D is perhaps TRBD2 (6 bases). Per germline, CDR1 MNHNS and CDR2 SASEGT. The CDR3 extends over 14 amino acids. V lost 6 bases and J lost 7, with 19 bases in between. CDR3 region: CASSRESGTFEQYF. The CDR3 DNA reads TGTGCCAGCAGCCGGGAATCCGGGACTTTTGAGCAGTACTTC.

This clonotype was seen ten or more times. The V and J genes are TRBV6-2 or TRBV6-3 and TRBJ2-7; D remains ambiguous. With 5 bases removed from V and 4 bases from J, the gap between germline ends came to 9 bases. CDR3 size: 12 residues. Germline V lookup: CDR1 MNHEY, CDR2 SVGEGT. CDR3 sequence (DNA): TGTGCCAGCAGTGACTTCTTGTACGAGCAGTACTTC. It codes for CASSDFLYEQYF.

The DNA for the CDR3 is TGTGCCAGCTCTACCGACACGTATGGCTACACCTTC. It codes for CASSTDTYGYTF. The chain uses TRBV18 and TRBJ1-2; D gene uncertain. The CDR3 spans 12 residues. V was pared by 6 bases and J by 5 bases, with 10 bases between. From germline, CDR1 is KGHSH and CDR2 LQKENI. The variable domain in full, with the rest retrieved from reference TRBV18 and TRBJ1-2, is NAGVMQNPRHLVRRRGQEARLRCSPMKGHSHVYWYRQLPEEGLKFMVYLQKENIIDESGMPKERFSAEFPKEGPSILRIQQVVRGDSAAYFCASSTDTYGYTFGSGTRLTVV.

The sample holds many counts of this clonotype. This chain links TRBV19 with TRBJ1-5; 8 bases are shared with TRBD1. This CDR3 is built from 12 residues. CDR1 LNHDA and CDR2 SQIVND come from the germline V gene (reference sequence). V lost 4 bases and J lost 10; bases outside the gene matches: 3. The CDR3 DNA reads TGTGCCAGTAGTACCGACAGGGGCCCCCAGCATTTT. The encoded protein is CASSTDRGPQHF. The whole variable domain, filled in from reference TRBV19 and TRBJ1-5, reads DGGITQSPKYLFRKEGQNVTLSCEQNLNHDAMYWYRQDPGQGLRLIYYSQIVNDFQKGDIAEGYSVSREKKESFPLTVTSAQKNPTAFYLCASSTDRGPQHFGDGTRLSIL.

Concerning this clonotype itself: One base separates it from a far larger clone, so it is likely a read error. The CDR3 coding sequence is TGTGCCAGCAACCGACAGGGAGTGGGCAATGAGCAGTACTTC. This codes for CASNRQGVGNEQYF. The chain carries TRBV12-3 or TRBV12-4 and TRBJ2-7; 7 bases agree with TRBD1. The CDR3 contains 14 residues. The V gene end was trimmed by 7 bases and the J gene end by 7 bases; junction bases not matched to a gene: 13.

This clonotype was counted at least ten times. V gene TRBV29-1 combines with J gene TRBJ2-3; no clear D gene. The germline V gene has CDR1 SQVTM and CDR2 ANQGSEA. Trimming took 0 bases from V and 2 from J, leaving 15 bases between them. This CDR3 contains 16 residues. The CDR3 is CSVEEFKGIVTDTQYF. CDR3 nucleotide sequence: TGCAGCGTTGAAGAATTTAAGGGTATAGTCACAGATACGCAGTATTTT.

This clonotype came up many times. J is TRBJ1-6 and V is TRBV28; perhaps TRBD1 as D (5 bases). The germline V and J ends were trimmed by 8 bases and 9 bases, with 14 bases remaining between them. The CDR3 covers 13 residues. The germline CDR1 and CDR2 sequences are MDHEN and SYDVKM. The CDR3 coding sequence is TGTGCCAGCTACCGGGACGGACCTTCACCCCTCCACTTT. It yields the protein CASYRDGPSPLHF.

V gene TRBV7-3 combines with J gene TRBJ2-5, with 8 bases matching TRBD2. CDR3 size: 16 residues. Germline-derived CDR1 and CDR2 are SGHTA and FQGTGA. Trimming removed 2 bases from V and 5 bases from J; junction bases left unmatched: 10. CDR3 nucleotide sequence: TGTGCCAGCAGCTTAGGAGCCCCCGGGGGGGGGGAGACCCAGTACTTC. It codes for CASSLGAPGGGETQYF.

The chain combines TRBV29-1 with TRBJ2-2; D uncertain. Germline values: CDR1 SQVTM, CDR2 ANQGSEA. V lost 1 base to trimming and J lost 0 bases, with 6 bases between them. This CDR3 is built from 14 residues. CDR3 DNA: TGCAGCGTTGAAGGGCAGTCGAACACCGGGGAGCTGTTTTTT. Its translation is CSVEGQSNTGELFF.